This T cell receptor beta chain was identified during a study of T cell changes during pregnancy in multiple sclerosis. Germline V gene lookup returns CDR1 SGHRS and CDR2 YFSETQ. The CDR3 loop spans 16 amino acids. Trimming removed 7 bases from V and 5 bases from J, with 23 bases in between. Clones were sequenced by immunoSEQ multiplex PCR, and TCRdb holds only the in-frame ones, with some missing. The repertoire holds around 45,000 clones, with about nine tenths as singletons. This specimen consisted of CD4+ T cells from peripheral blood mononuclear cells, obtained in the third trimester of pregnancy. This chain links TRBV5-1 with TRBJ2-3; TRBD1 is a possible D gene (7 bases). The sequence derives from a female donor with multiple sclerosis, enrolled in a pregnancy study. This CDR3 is CASATAEGALGDTQYF. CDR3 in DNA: TGCGCCAGCGCCACAGCGGAGGGGGCCCTTGGAGATACGCAGTATTTT.